This T cell receptor (beta chain) originates from a study of CD8+CD57+ T cells in acquired aplastic anemia. Study context: Sorted CD4+ and CD8+ cells yielded 3.2 ug of DNA on average.

Points from the study as a whole: Comparison of patients with controls identified 25 to 30 shared CD8+ CDR3 sequences.

On this clonotype itself: Its antigen remains unidentified.

It was genomic DNA that served as the template for profiling TCR beta VDJ and CDR3. TCRdb recomputed calls from the reads with MiXCR, one row per CDR3 protein. The sample consists of under 200,000 distinct CDR3 sequences, roughly 64% of them appearing once. Material for sequencing was sorted CD4+, CD8+, or CD8+CD57+ T cells (not recorded which) from PBMCs. The sequence was obtained from a human donor with severe aplastic anemia or a healthy control (not recorded which).

The CDR3 nucleotides are TGTGCCAGCAGCCAAGATGGGTCGGAGGGGTACGAAAAACTGTTTTTT. This sequence encodes CASSQDGSEGYEKLFF. The chain carries TRBV3-1 and TRBJ1-4; perhaps TRBD1 as D (5 bases). Trimming shortened V by 0 bases and J by 8 bases, and 16 bases separated the two germline ends. Germline V gives CDR1 LGHDT, CDR2 YNNKEL (reference sequence). The CDR3 length is 16 residues.